This T cell receptor beta chain was obtained from a study of cytomegalovirus exposure and HLA in healthy donors. Study-wide background: In an earlier analysis, 95 million to 130 million unique TCR beta sequences were found from 150 million to 200 million T cells. Overall study results and limits: Certain indistinguishable V segments, among them TRBV6-2 and TRBV6-3, were excluded. Several of the most significant clusters were apparently associated with common viral pathogens in a later analysis.

Samples came from healthy bone marrow donors. Comments on this clone: As yet, its antigen is unknown.

It was with 60 Vbeta and 13 Jbeta primers that the PCR ran. Produced via immunoSEQ multiplex PCR; TCRdb's table is partial and in-frame only. The data contain 150,000 to 200,000 clones, approximately 81% of them singletons. The germline gives CDR1 LNHDA, CDR2 SQIVND (reference sequence). The CDR3 runs 15 residues. With 9 bases clipped from V and 3 bases from J, the junction kept 10 bases outside the gene matches. Source material: PBMCs. This clonotype was sampled from a woman aged 18-35 years in good health and CMV-seropositive. The chain uses TRBV19 and TRBJ2-7; 11 nucleotides match TRBD1. The CDR3 DNA is TGTGCCAGCAGCTCCGGGACAGGGGGTGGCTACGAGCAGTACTTC. Protein sequence: CASSSGTGGGYEQYF.